The 16 T cell receptor beta chains reported below all come from one sample, sequenced in a study of T cells in Graves' hyperthyroidism and ophthalmopathy. TCR beta CDR3 regions were amplified from RNA. The study used the HTBI primer set for a first-round RT-PCR of the TCR CDR3. From the multiplex PCR reads, TCRdb called clonotypes with MiXCR, one entry per CDR3 protein. Found here are about 640,000 distinct CDR3 sequences, around 20% of them singletons; the top ten hold more than 30%. What was sequenced was blood. The origin of the receptors is a young man with Graves' ophthalmopathy.

The V gene is TRBV6-2 or TRBV6-3, the J gene TRBJ2-1; the D is unclear. Deletions cut 5 bases from V and 2 bases from J, with 19 bases between. Germline V gives CDR1 MNHEY, CDR2 SVGEGT. CDR3 size: 17 residues. The CDR3 DNA reads TGTGCCAGCAGTGGGTGGTGGTCTGACGGCCCCTACAATGAGCAGTTCTTC. This sequence encodes CASSGWWSDGPYNEQFF.

This clonotype was counted between two and nine times. V is TRBV5-6 and J is TRBJ1-5; D not resolved. The CDR3 consists of 15 residues. The V gene's germline CDR1 is SGHDT and CDR2 YYEEEE. V dropped 1 base and J dropped 2 bases, with 10 bases sitting between them. The CDR3 spells CASSLYQRGNQPQHF. CDR3 DNA: TGTGCCAGCAGCTTGTATCAAAGAGGCAATCAGCCCCAGCATTTT.

In this sample, this clonotype turned up a few times. The chain couples TRBV27 to TRBJ1-6; perhaps TRBD1 as D (5 bases). The CDR3 extends over 13 amino acids. The germline V gene encodes CDR1 MNHEY and CDR2 SMNVEV (reference sequence). Deletions cut 5 bases from V and 7 bases from J, with 9 bases between. The CDR3 spells CASSPRQNSPLHF. DNA of the CDR3: TGTGCCAGCAGTCCCCGACAGAATTCACCCCTCCACTTT.

About this clonotype itself: A much bigger clone sits one base away, suggesting this may be a read error. The J gene is TRBJ1-1, the V gene TRBV5-1; no definite D call. This CDR3 region has 15 residues. Germline lookup yields CDR1 SGHRS and CDR2 YFSETQ. For the CDR3, the DNA is TGCGCCAGCGGCTTGGGGTGGGCCGGGAACACTGAAGCTTTCTTT. Translating it yields CASGLGWAGNTEAFF.

V is TRBV11-2 and J is TRBJ2-7; 8 bases align to TRBD2. After removal of 4 bases from V and 2 bases from J, the junction contained 16 bases not matched to a gene. This CDR3 has 18 residues. The germline gives CDR1 SGHAT, CDR2 FQNNGV. The CDR3 bases are TGTGCCAGCAGCTCCCCACCGGCGGGCGGGAGGAACCCCTACGAGCAGTACTTC. Translation: CASSSPPAGGRNPYEQYF. Supplemented by reference TRBV11-2 and TRBJ2-7, the full variable domain reads EAGVAQSPRYKIIEKRQSVAFWCNPISGHATLYWYQQILGQGPKLLIQFQNNGVVDDSQLPKDRFSAERLKGVDSTLKIQPAKLEDSAVYLCASSSPPAGGRNPYEQYFGPGTRLTVT.

The sample holds many counts of this clonotype. CDR3 residues: CAWSLQGEKLFF. For the CDR3, the DNA is TGTGCCTGGAGTCTGCAGGGTGAAAAACTGTTTTTT. The chain uses TRBV30 and TRBJ1-4, with D tentatively TRBD1 (5 bases). The CDR3 sequence is 12 residues long. The germline V gene encodes CDR1 GTSNPN and CDR2 SVGIG (reference sequence). V lost 2 bases and J lost 7, with 8 bases in between.

This clonotype has just a few counts. The chain is built from TRBV4-1 and TRBJ2-5, with D possibly matching TRBD1 (5 bases). The germline gives CDR1 MGHRA, CDR2 YSYEKL. This CDR3 is built from 15 residues. Trimming removed 4 bases at V and 5 bases at J, with 17 bases between. The CDR3 DNA follows: TGCGCCAGCAGCCCCCTGGTAGGGCCAGGGGAGACCCAGTACTTC. Residues: CASSPLVGPGETQYF.

This clonotype has at least ten counts. This chain uses TRBV11-2 with TRBJ2-2; D remains ambiguous. The ends were cut back, 5 bases at V and 7 bases at J, with 20 bases in the middle. Germline CDR1 is SGHAT and CDR2 is FQNNGV. The length of the CDR3 is 16 residues. The CDR3 here is CASSRSVGQMVGELFF. The CDR3 DNA sequence: TGTGCCAGCAGCCGCTCCGTGGGCCAAATGGTCGGGGAGCTGTTTTTT.

The rearrangement uses TRBV29-1 and TRBJ2-5, with D possibly matching TRBD2 (5 bases). This CDR3 region has 14 residues. Germline loops: CDR1 SQVTM, CDR2 ANQGSEA. Trimming left V 4 bases short and J 5 bases short, with 17 bases between. CDR3 amino acids: CSVVSASRRETQYF. The CDR3 DNA sequence: TGCAGCGTTGTATCGGCTAGCCGTAGGGAGACCCAGTACTTC.

This clonotype was counted at least ten times. The chain is built from TRBV20-1 and TRBJ1-2; 7 nucleotides match TRBD1. V gave up 3 bases and J gave up 4 bases; unmatched junction bases: 8. CDR1 is DFQATT, CDR2 SNEGSKA, per germline (reference sequence). The length of the CDR3 is 14 residues. The CDR3 bases are TGCAGTGCTAGTCAAACAGGGGACGGCTATGGCTACACCTTC. Amino acids: CSASQTGDGYGYTF.

This clonotype was detected many times. V gene TRBV30 combines with J gene TRBJ2-2; D might be TRBD1 or TRBD2, each matching 5 bases. The CDR3 has 15 residues. The ends were cut back, 0 bases at V and 6 bases at J, with 14 bases in the middle. CDR1 is GTSNPN and CDR2 is SVGIG in the germline V gene (reference sequence). CDR3 bases: TGTGCCTGGAGTGTCCCCGCGCGAGGGGCCGGGGAGCTGTTTTTT. Its protein product is CAWSVPARGAGELFF. The full variable domain, its missing parts supplied by reference TRBV30 and TRBJ2-2, is SQTIHQWPATLVQPVGSPLSLECTVEGTSNPNLYWYRQAAGRGLQLLFYSVGIGQISSEVPQNLSASRPQDRQFILSSKKLLLSDSGFYLCAWSVPARGAGELFFGEGSRLTVL.

The chain links TRBV7-9 to TRBJ2-3; possibly TRBD1 or TRBD2 for D (5 bases each). CDR1 is SEHNR, CDR2 FQNEAQ, per germline (reference sequence). V was trimmed by 1 base and J by 2 bases, leaving 19 bases between them. CDR3 length: 18 amino acids. CDR3: CASSLDRWGNQITDTQYF. The CDR3 DNA sequence: TGTGCCAGCAGCTTAGATCGGTGGGGGAATCAGATCACAGATACGCAGTATTTT.

This clonotype was picked up one time. The V gene is TRBV28, the J gene TRBJ2-4; D is perhaps TRBD2 (5 bases). Between the trimmed V and J ends, which lost 4 bases and 5 bases, there was a span of 9 bases. CDR1 and CDR2 from the germline V gene are MDHEN and SYDVKM. The CDR3 covers 13 residues. The CDR3 loop reads CASSSSSENIQYF. As DNA, the CDR3 is TGTGCCAGCAGTTCTAGCTCTGAAAACATTCAGTACTTC.

This clonotype was recorded many times. The J gene is TRBJ1-5, the V gene TRBV20-1; D is perhaps TRBD1 (5 bases). Germline values: CDR1 DFQATT, CDR2 SNEGSKA (reference sequence). The CDR3 loop spans 15 amino acids. V lost 3 bases, J lost 7 bases, and 19 bases lay in between. CDR3 sequence reads: CSASTGGELGQPQHF. DNA of the CDR3: TGCAGTGCTAGCACAGGTGGTGAACTCGGACAGCCCCAGCATTTT.

In this sample, this clonotype turned up many times. This chain connects TRBV28 to TRBJ1-1; no firm D call. Germline V gives CDR1 MDHEN, CDR2 SYDVKM. The V end was cut by 6 bases, the J end by 4 bases, with 6 bases between. The CDR3 spans 11 residues. CDR3 sequence: CASSVGTEAFF. The CDR3 coding sequence is TGTGCCAGCAGCGTCGGCACTGAAGCTTTCTTT.

The sample holds a few counts of this clonotype. The J gene is TRBJ2-2, the V gene TRBV20-1; 9 bases fit TRBD1. Trimming removed 0 bases from V and 0 bases from J; junction bases left unmatched: 5. CDR3 size: 17 residues. The germline V gene has CDR1 DFQATT and CDR2 SNEGSKA (reference sequence). CDR3 region: CSARDEGTGPNTGELFF. As DNA, the CDR3 is TGCAGTGCTAGAGATGAGGGGACAGGGCCGAACACCGGGGAGCTGTTTTTT.